What follows is one T cell receptor (beta chain) and its context. Which antigen it targets is not known. There are no base qualities to consult, and no much larger clone falls within one base. The instrument given in TCRdb is Illumina HiSeq 1500. TCRdb reprocessing: public reads trimmed at Q25 with fastp, clones called with MiXCR, in-frame beta chains kept. Every entry covers one CDR3 protein and lists the most common genes and DNA from its rows. Within this sample are 900,000 to 950,000 distinct CDR3 sequences, with approximately 30% of them counted one time only. The biggest ten clones account for around an eighth of the sample. The data belong to a study of T cell repertoires in cytomegalovirus infection (dated by TCRdb to between 2017 and 2020). Background on the whole study: Peptide stimulations targeted recently identified HLA-C-restricted CMV epitopes, whose presentation resists viral immunomodulation, together with well-studied HLA-B-restricted epitopes. Donor HLA type was relevant to the analysis, as public TCR beta signatures indicated carriage of CMV infection together with the matching HLA type. The study at large found these results: The ex vivo response was dominated by HLA-C-restricted CMV-specific TCR beta clonotypes, which also provided the single most frequent clonotype in two of eight donors. In both this cohort and an independent approximately 400-donor cohort, the cumulative frequency of public TCR beta family members distinguished carriers of CMV infection plus the relevant HLA type.

Per the publication, the treatment or condition label means: in vitro stimulation with specific CMV peptide epitopes to enrich CMV-specific T cells. The CDR3 holds 15 amino acids from the cysteine to the phenylalanine. The sequence is cut down to CDR3 DNA, 45 bases in frame from base 1. V loses 4 bases of germline sequence and J loses 4 bases, and the interval between the two ends is 14 bases. The germline V gene gives CDR1 as SGHTA and CDR2 as FQGNSA. This sequence originates from a human donor in good health (CMV status not recorded). Some clones in this sample may be carry-over from other donors' samples. The sequenced sample was cultured CD8+ T cells from PBMCs, obtained from culture after CMV antigen stimulation. In this chain, TRBV7-2 is recombined with TRBJ2-1; D gene: possibly TRBD1, on 5 matching bases. The CDR3 region has the sequence CASSSGLRQYNEQFF. The DNA reads TGTGCCAGCAGCTCAGGCCTGAGACAGTACAATGAGCAGTTCTTC.